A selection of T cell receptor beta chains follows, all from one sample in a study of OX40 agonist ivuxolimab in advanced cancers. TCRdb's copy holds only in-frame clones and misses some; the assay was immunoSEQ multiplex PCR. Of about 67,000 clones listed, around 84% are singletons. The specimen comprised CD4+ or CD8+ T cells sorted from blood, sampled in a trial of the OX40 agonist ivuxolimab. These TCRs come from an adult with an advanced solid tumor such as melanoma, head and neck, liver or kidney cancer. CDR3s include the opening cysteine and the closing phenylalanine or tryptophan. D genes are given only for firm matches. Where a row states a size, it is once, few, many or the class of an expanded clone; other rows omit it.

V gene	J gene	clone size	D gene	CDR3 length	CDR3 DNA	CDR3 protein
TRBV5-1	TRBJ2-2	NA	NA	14	TGCGCCAGCAGCTTGGCAGTCGGGACGGGGGAGCTGTTTTTT	CASSLAVGTGELFF
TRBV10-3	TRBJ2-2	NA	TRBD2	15	TGTGCCATTTCGGCGGGAGGATTGAACACCGGGGAGCTGTTTTTT	CAISAGGLNTGELFF
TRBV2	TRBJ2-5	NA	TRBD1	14	TGTGCCAGCAGGAAGACAGGGGGCGTGGAGACCCAGTACTTC	CASRKTGGVETQYF
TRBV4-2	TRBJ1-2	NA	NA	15	TGTGCCAGCAGCCAAGATTTGACGGATGACTATGGCTACACCTTC	CASSQDLTDDYGYTF
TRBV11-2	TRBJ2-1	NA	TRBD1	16	TGTGCCAGCAGCTTCAGGTGGACAGGGGGCGAGGTAGAGCAGTTCTTC	CASSFRWTGGEVEQFF
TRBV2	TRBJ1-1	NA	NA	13	TGTGCCAGCAGACCCGGGGGGAACACTGAAGCTTTCTTT	CASRPGGNTEAFF
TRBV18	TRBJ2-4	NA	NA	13	TGTGCCAGCTCACCAGAAGCCAAAAACATTCAGTACTTC	CASSPEAKNIQYF
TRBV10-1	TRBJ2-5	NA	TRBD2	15	TGCGCCAGCTGCCGGGACTACCTTAGAGGGGAGACCCAGTACTTC	CASCRDYLRGETQYF
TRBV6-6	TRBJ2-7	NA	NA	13	TGTGCCAGCAGACTGGACATTTCCTACGAGCAGTACTTC	CASRLDISYEQYF
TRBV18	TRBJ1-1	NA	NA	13	TGTGCCAGCTCACCCGGGGGGAACACTGAAGCTTTCTTT	CASSPGGNTEAFF
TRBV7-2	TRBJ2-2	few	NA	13	TGTGCCAGCAGCTTATTGGTAGCTGGGGAGCTGTTTTTT	CASSLLVAGELFF
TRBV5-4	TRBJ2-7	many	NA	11	TGTGCCAGCAGCAGCGTCTACGAGCAGTACTTC	CASSSVYEQYF
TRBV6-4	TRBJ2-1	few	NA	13	TGTGCCAGCAGTGAGAACGGGTGGAATGAGCAGTTCTTC	CASSENGWNEQFF
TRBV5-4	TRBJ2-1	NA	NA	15	TGTGCCAGCAGCCGAAGGGACCTCTCCTACAATGAGCAGTTCTTC	CASSRRDLSYNEQFF
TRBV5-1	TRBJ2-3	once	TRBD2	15	TGCGCCAGCAGCTCCGGGACTAGCGGGGTAGATACGCAGTATTTT	CASSSGTSGVDTQYF
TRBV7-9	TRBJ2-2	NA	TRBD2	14	TGTGCCAGCAGCTTTGGGACTAGCACCGGGGAGCTGTTTTTT	CASSFGTSTGELFF
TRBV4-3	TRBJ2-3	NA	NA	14	TGCGCCAGCAGCCAACACACCCTTAAAAATACGCAGTATTTT	CASSQHTLKNTQYF
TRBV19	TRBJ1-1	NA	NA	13	TGTGCCAGTAGTACCGGGGGGTTCGCTGAAGCTTTCTTT	CASSTGGFAEAFF
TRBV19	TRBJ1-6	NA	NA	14	TGTGCCAGCGCTCCGTTCAGGGACAATTCACCCCTCCACTTT	CASAPFRDNSPLHF
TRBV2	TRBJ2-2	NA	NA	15	TGTGCCAGCAGTGAATTGGCGGCTAACACCGGGGAGCTGTTTTTT	CASSELAANTGELFF
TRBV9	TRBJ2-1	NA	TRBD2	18	TGTGCCAGCAGCCCCCTACTTGCGGGACTAGCGGGGGACAATGAGCAGTTCTTC	CASSPLLAGLAGDNEQFF
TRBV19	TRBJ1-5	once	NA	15	TGTGCCAGTAGTATAGTGGCGGACCTAAATCAGCCCCAGCATTTT	CASSIVADLNQPQHF
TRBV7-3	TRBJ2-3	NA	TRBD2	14	TGTGCCAGCAGCCTACTAGCGGGCACAGATACGCAGTATTTT	CASSLLAGTDTQYF
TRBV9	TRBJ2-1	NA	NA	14	TGTGCCAGCAGCGTAGGGCACAGGGTGGATGAGCAGTTCTTC	CASSVGHRVDEQFF
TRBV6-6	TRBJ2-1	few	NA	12	TGTGCCAGCAGTTACTCGACTAATGAGCAGTTCTTC	CASSYSTNEQFF
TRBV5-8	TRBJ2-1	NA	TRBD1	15	TGTGCCAGCAGCTTGAGGACAGGGGGGTACAATGAGCAGTTCTTC	CASSLRTGGYNEQFF
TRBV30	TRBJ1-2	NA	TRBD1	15	TGTGCCTGGAGTGACGGGACAGGGGCAGGGTATGGCTACACCTTC	CAWSDGTGAGYGYTF
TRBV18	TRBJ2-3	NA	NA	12	TGTGCCAGCACCGCCGGATGGGATACGCAGTATTTT	CASTAGWDTQYF
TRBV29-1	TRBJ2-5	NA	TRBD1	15	TGCAGCGTTGAAGCCCCGACAGGGGTCGGAGAGACCCAGTACTTC	CSVEAPTGVGETQYF
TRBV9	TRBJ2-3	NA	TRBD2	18	TGTGCCAGCAGCGTAGCCCTAGCGGGGGGGATTAGCACAGATACGCAGTATTTT	CASSVALAGGISTDTQYF
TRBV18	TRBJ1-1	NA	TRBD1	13	TGTGCCAGCTCTTACGGACAGGGAGCAGGAGCTTTCTTT	CASSYGQGAGAFF
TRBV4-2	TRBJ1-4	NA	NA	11	TGTGCCAGCAGCCTGAACGAAAAACTGTTTTTT	CASSLNEKLFF